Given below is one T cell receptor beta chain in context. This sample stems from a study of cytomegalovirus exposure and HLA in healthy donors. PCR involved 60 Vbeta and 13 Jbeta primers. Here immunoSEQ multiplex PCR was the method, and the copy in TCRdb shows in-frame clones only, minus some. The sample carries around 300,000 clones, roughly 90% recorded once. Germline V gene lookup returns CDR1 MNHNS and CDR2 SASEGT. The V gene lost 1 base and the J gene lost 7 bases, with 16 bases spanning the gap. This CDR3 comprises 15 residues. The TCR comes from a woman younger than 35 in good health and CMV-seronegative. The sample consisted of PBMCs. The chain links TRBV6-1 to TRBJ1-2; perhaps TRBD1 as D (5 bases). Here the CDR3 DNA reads TGTGCCAGCAGTGAAGGTCCTAGGGACTTGAGTGGCTACACCTTC. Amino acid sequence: CASSEGPRDLSGYTF.